This T cell receptor beta chain was retrieved from a study of blood T cell repertoires in COVID-19. The V gene's germline CDR1 is MNHNS and CDR2 SASEGT. This CDR3 region has 17 residues. The V and J ends lost 4 bases and 8 bases, in that order; junction bases with no gene match: 16. This table comes from immunoSEQ multiplex PCR, and its TCRdb copy is limited to in-frame clones, with some not included. The sample holds some 55,000 clones; roughly 77% are singletons and the top ten take about two fifths. Material: peripheral blood. The chain uses TRBV6-1 and TRBJ1-2; 10 bases line up with TRBD1. The TCR sequence derives from a man in his 70s with active or convalescent COVID-19. CDR3 DNA: TGTGCCAGCAGTGGAGTATGGGACAGGGGCAGGTGGGCAGGCTACACCTTC. This codes for CASSGVWDRGRWAGYTF.